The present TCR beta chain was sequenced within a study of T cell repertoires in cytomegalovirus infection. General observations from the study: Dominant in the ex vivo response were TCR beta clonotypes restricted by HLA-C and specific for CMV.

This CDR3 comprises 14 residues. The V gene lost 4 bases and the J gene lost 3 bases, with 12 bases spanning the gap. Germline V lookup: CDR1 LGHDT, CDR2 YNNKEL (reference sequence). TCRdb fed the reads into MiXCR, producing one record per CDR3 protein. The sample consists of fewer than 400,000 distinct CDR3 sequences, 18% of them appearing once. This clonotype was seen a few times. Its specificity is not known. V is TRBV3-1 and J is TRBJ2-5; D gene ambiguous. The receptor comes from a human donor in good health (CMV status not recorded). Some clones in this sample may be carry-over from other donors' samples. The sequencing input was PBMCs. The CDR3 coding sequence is TGTGCCAGCAGCCGGCTAGGGTCAGAAGAGACCCAGTACTTC. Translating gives CASSRLGSEETQYF.